Reported below is one T cell receptor beta chain. The sample holds a few counts of this clonotype. No cognate antigen has been identified for it. This could be a read error, since a much larger clone is one nucleotide away. Libraries were built with PCR. The data were produced on an Illumina HiSeq 2000. TCRdb took the public reads, trimmed them with fastp at Q25, ran MiXCR for clone calling and kept in-frame beta chains. Each entry is one CDR3 protein sequence, shown with its most common DNA and genes. In this sample the table shows approximately 90,000 distinct CDR3 sequences, about 49% of which occur a single time. Under 14% of the sample belongs to the ten largest clones. The trim is 6 bases for V and 2 bases for J, with a gap of 14 bases between the germline ends. The cysteine opens and the phenylalanine closes a CDR3 of 14 amino acids. Only the CDR3 region is kept as DNA, spanning 42 bases read in frame from base 1. CDR1 MNHNY and CDR2 SVGAGI were looked up in the germline V gene (reference sequence).

These data belong to a study of CDR3 diversity in severe acne (dated by TCRdb to the late 2010s). The TCR comes from a male donor with severe acne vulgaris. The sequenced material came from blood. In this chain, TRBV6-6 is recombined with TRBJ2-7, with TRBD2 perhaps the D gene, on 5 matching bases. The nucleotides read TGTGCCAGCAGCCACAAGGACTGGGCCTACGAGCAGTACTTC. Its amino acids are CASSHKDWAYEQYF.